These 30 T cell receptor beta chains share one sample of origin, sequenced in a study of blood T cells in healthy people across ages. Primed by a sample-barcoded 5' primer and a J-beta primer mix, a second PCR proceeded for about 6 to 11 cycles. TCRdb reanalysed the 5' RACE reads using MiXCR and keeps one entry per CDR3 protein. The data contain about a million distinct CDR3 sequences, roughly 51% of them seen just once; the ten biggest clones take up around a fifth. Sequenced sample: blood. The receptor set was obtained from a woman aged 55-75 years in good health.

The CDR3 protein is CASSQDNTGYTDTQYF. In nucleotides, the CDR3 is TGCGCCAGCAGCCAAGATAACACCGGGTACACAGATACGCAGTATTTT. V is TRBV4-3 and J is TRBJ2-3; D unresolved. The CDR3 is 16 amino acids. With 0 bases removed from V and 2 bases from J, the gap between germline ends came to 12 bases. Germline CDR1 is LGHNA and CDR2 is YSLEER.

In its sample, this clonotype was seen once. The chain is built from TRBV28 and TRBJ2-3; 9 bases align to TRBD2. The CDR3 has 17 residues. Germline V gene lookup returns CDR1 MDHEN and CDR2 SYDVKM. The junction had 13 bases not matched to a gene; V was cut back by 7 bases and J by 2 bases. Here the CDR3 reads CASTISGRGAVTDTQYF. In nucleotides, the CDR3 is TGTGCCAGCACGATTAGCGGGAGAGGCGCTGTCACAGATACGCAGTATTTT.

This sequence joins TRBV6-2 or TRBV6-3 and TRBJ2-7; no reliable D call. The CDR3 is 15 residues long. The germline gives CDR1 MNHEY, CDR2 SVGEGT. V was pared by 2 bases and J by 1 base, with 12 bases between. The DNA for the CDR3 is TGTGCCAGCAGTTACAGAAGATGGGCATCCTACGAGCAGTACTTC. Protein product: CASSYRRWASYEQYF.

The rearrangement joins TRBV28 to TRBJ1-2; D remains unclear. The germline V gene encodes CDR1 MDHEN and CDR2 SYDVKM. The CDR3 spans 13 residues. V lost 7 bases, J lost 4 bases, and 13 bases lay in between. CDR3 DNA sequence: TGTGCCAGCACCCCCCCGCAAAGCTATGGCTACACCTTC. It translates to CASTPPQSYGYTF.

J is TRBJ2-7 and V is TRBV4-1; either TRBD1 or TRBD2 may supply D (6 bases each). This CDR3 spans 14 amino acids. The germline V gene encodes CDR1 MGHRA and CDR2 YSYEKL. V dropped 4 bases and J dropped 2 bases, with 12 bases sitting between them. The CDR3 spells CASSPGGIPYEQYF. Written as DNA, the CDR3 is TGCGCCAGCAGCCCCGGGGGCATACCCTACGAGCAGTACTTC.

This chain joins TRBV29-1 and TRBJ2-7, with 9 nucleotides matching TRBD1. Germline V lookup: CDR1 SQVTM, CDR2 ANQGSEA. The CDR3 extends over 11 amino acids. V dropped 6 bases and J dropped 6; count of bases not matched to a gene: 3. The CDR3 nucleotides are TGCAGCGTGTACAGGGGGCTCGAGCAGTACTTC. This codes for CSVYRGLEQYF.

The V and J genes are TRBV7-9 and TRBJ2-7; 8 bases line up with TRBD2. V lost 5 bases, J lost 6 bases, and 12 bases stayed unmatched. Germline lookup yields CDR1 SEHNR and CDR2 FQNEAQ (reference sequence). The CDR3 is 15 amino acids. CDR3 sequence reads: CASSLGLAAGIEQYF. The DNA of the CDR3 is TGTGCCAGCAGCCTAGGACTAGCTGCAGGTATCGAGCAGTACTTC.

This clonotype has at least ten counts. The V call is TRBV4-1, the J call TRBJ2-3; D possibly uses TRBD1 or TRBD2 (6 bases each). V shed 1 base and J shed 7 bases, with 12 bases lying between them. The CDR3 totals 14 residues. In germline, CDR1 is MGHRA, CDR2 YSYEKL. CDR3 protein: CASSQAWGANTQYF. DNA of the CDR3: TGCGCCAGCAGCCAAGCGTGGGGGGCTAATACGCAGTATTTT.

This clonotype has a handful of counts. The CDR3 region is CSASPGPRFEQYF. The CDR3 coding sequence is TGCAGTGCTAGTCCGGGCCCTCGTTTCGAGCAGTACTTC. The chain links TRBV20-1 to TRBJ2-7, with unresolved D. This CDR3 is built from 13 residues. V lost 3 bases and J 6 bases, leaving 15 bases between the germline ends. Germline-derived CDR1 and CDR2 are DFQATT and SNEGSKA (reference sequence).

The chain employs TRBV3-1 and TRBJ2-7; 11 bases fit TRBD2. The germline V gene encodes CDR1 LGHDT and CDR2 YNNKEL (reference sequence). Trimming cost V 0 bases and J 5 bases; bases outside gene matches: 3. This CDR3 contains 15 residues. The CDR3 DNA follows: TGTGCCAGCAGCCAAGAACTAGCGGGAGCGGACGAGCAGTACTTC. This codes for CASSQELAGADEQYF.

The CDR3 protein is CSARDVGDQETQYF. The CDR3 bases are TGCAGTGCTAGAGATGTAGGAGACCAAGAGACCCAGTACTTC. The chain carries TRBV20-1 and TRBJ2-5; D remains ambiguous. The length of the CDR3 is 14 residues. From germline, CDR1 is DFQATT and CDR2 SNEGSKA (reference sequence). With 0 bases removed from V and 0 bases from J, the gap between germline ends came to 8 bases.

V gene TRBV9 combines with J gene TRBJ2-7; 12 bases line up with TRBD1. Germline-derived CDR1 and CDR2 are SGDLS and YYNGEE. The CDR3 consists of 17 residues. V shed 4 bases, J shed 4 bases, and the junction held 12 bases outside the gene matches. The CDR3 is CASSRGQGAIGSYEQYF. The DNA of the CDR3 is TGTGCCAGCAGCCGGGGACAGGGGGCAATAGGATCATACGAGCAGTACTTC.

The chain employs TRBV6-1 and TRBJ2-7; D might be TRBD1 or TRBD2, each matching 5 bases. CDR3 length: 13 amino acids. Per germline, CDR1 MNHNS and CDR2 SASEGT. The V and J ends lost 3 bases and 5 bases respectively, with 11 bases between them. This CDR3 reads CASSERGPHEQYF. In DNA, the CDR3 is TGTGCCAGCAGTGAGAGGGGACCCCACGAGCAGTACTTC.

The chain joins TRBV29-1 to TRBJ2-5; a weak D match, TRBD1 (6 bases). V shed 4 bases and J shed 9 bases, with 15 bases lying between them. Germline V gene data show CDR1 as SQVTM and CDR2 as ANQGSEA. This CDR3 contains 12 residues. The CDR3 protein is CSVGTASPAQYF. CDR3 coding DNA: TGCAGCGTTGGGACAGCTTCTCCGGCCCAGTACTTC.

This clonotype was detected a few times. The CDR3 nucleotides read TGCAGCGTTTCAGATGCCAGGTATGCTGATGAGCAGTTCTTC. This gives the protein CSVSDARYADEQFF. The V call is TRBV29-1, the J call TRBJ2-1; D is ambiguous. CDR1 SQVTM and CDR2 ANQGSEA come from the germline V gene. The germline V and J ends were trimmed by 5 bases and 8 bases, with 19 bases remaining between them. The CDR3 totals 14 residues.

The V call is TRBV15, the J call TRBJ2-7; D gene ambiguous. Per germline, CDR1 LNHNV and CDR2 YYDKDF (reference sequence). This CDR3 comprises 14 residues. Trimming cost V 3 bases and J 2 bases, with 11 bases left between them. In DNA, the CDR3 is TGTGCCACCAGCAGGGGTGACAATACCTACGAGCAGTACTTC. Protein: CATSRGDNTYEQYF. The complete variable domain, with remaining parts taken from reference TRBV15 and TRBJ2-7, reads DAMVIQNPRYQVTQFGKPVTLSCSQTLNHNVMYWYQQKSSQAPKLLFHYYDKDFNNEADTPDNFQSRRPNTSFCFLDIRSPGLGDTAMYLCATSRGDNTYEQYFGPGTRLTVT.

The V gene is TRBV18, the J gene TRBJ1-2, with D possibly TRBD1 on 5 matching bases. The CDR3 runs 15 residues. Trimming removed 2 bases from V and 4 bases from J, with 14 bases in between. CDR1 and CDR2 (germline): KGHSH, LQKENI. In DNA form, the CDR3 reads TGTGCCAGCTCACCAGCGACCGTGGGGCCCTATGGCTACACCTTC. Protein: CASSPATVGPYGYTF.

The V call is TRBV3-1, the J call TRBJ1-1; perhaps TRBD1 as D (5 bases). This CDR3 spans 15 amino acids. V was pared by 0 bases and J by 4 bases, with 12 bases between. Germline V lookup: CDR1 LGHDT, CDR2 YNNKEL (reference sequence). The CDR3: CASSQEGHPFTEAFF. In DNA form, the CDR3 reads TGTGCCAGCAGCCAAGAGGGGCACCCCTTCACTGAAGCTTTCTTT. Using reference TRBV3-1 and TRBJ1-1 for the parts outside the CDR3, the full variable domain is DTAVSQTPKYLVTQMGNDKSIKCEQNLGHDTMYWYKQDSKKFLKIMFSYNNKELIINETVPNRFSPKSPDKAHLNLHINSLELGDSAVYFCASSQEGHPFTEAFFGQGTRLTVV.

The chain links TRBV29-1 to TRBJ2-7, with TRBD2 as a possible D gene (5 bases). Trimming left V 7 bases short and J 3 bases short, with 10 bases between. The CDR3 is made up of 11 amino acids. Per the germline V gene, CDR1 is SQVTM and CDR2 is ANQGSEA. This chain's CDR3 is CSGGLYYEQYF. CDR3 sequence (DNA): TGCAGCGGTGGACTTTACTACGAGCAGTACTTC.

CDR3 sequence (DNA): TGTGCCACCAGCGGAAAGGGACAGGGTTATTCACCCCTCCACTTT. This sequence encodes CATSGKGQGYSPLHF. The chain links TRBV15 to TRBJ1-6, with TRBD1 matching 9 bases. Germline V gene sequence: CDR1 LNHNV, CDR2 YYDKDF (reference sequence). The CDR3 length is 15 residues. The trim removed 5 bases at V and 8 bases at J, leaving 7 bases unmatched.

This chain connects TRBV20-1 to TRBJ2-7, with D possibly TRBD2 on 6 matching bases. Deletions cut 0 bases from V and 4 bases from J, with 13 bases between. Germline V CDR1 and CDR2: DFQATT, SNEGSKA (reference sequence). The CDR3 consists of 14 residues. This CDR3 is CSARDWDSAYEQYF. The CDR3 coding sequence is TGCAGTGCTAGAGATTGGGACTCCGCATACGAGCAGTACTTC.

The chain is built from TRBV27 and TRBJ1-5; no clear D. CDR3 size: 17 residues. Germline CDR1 reads MNHEY; CDR2 reads SMNVEV (reference sequence). Deletions cut 2 bases from V and 0 bases from J, with 14 bases between. The CDR3 is CASSLHWSEVSNQPQHF. The CDR3 DNA reads as TGTGCCAGCAGTTTACATTGGTCCGAAGTTAGCAATCAGCCCCAGCATTTT.

J is TRBJ2-3 and V is TRBV7-9; TRBD2 agrees at 10 bases. The CDR3 consists of 19 residues. From germline, CDR1 is SEHNR and CDR2 FQNEAQ (reference sequence). J gave up 2 bases and V 2 bases, and 13 bases lay outside the gene matches. The CDR3 bases are TGTGCCAGCAGCTTACCCTCTGGACTAGCGGATTTATTCACAGATACGCAGTATTTT. It translates to CASSLPSGLADLFTDTQYF. Based on the CDR3 plus reference TRBV7-9 and TRBJ2-3, the full variable domain is DTGVSQNPRHKITKRGQNVTFRCDPISEHNRLYWYRQTLGQGPEFLTYFQNEAQLEKSRLLSDRFSAERPKGSFSTLEIQRTEQGDSAMYLCASSLPSGLADLFTDTQYFGPGTRLTVL.

This CDR3 is CATSRDDGGRISYEQYF. CDR3 bases: TGTGCCACCAGCAGAGATGACGGGGGGAGAATCTCCTACGAGCAGTACTTC. V is TRBV15 and J is TRBJ2-7; 7 bases fit TRBD2. The CDR3 is made up of 17 amino acids. Germline loops: CDR1 LNHNV, CDR2 YYDKDF (reference sequence). V lost 0 bases to trimming and J lost 0 bases; unmatched junction nucleotides: 8.

This clonotype was seen more than once but under ten times. The rearrangement joins TRBV9 to TRBJ2-5, with TRBD2 as a possible D gene (5 bases). V lost 0 bases and J lost 5, with 20 bases in between. The CDR3 runs 17 residues. CDR1 is SGDLS, CDR2 YYNGEE, per germline. CDR3 amino acids: CASSVGVQRRATETQYF. CDR3 nucleotide sequence: TGTGCCAGCAGCGTAGGTGTCCAGCGGCGTGCAACGGAGACCCAGTACTTC.

The J gene is TRBJ2-5, the V gene TRBV24-1, with D maybe TRBD2 (5 bases). With 5 bases removed from V and 3 bases from J, the gap between germline ends came to 9 bases. The CDR3 totals 13 residues. From germline, CDR1 is KGHDR and CDR2 SFDVKD. The CDR3 loop is CATSGRGKETQYF. The CDR3 DNA sequence: TGTGCCACCAGTGGACGGGGAAAAGAGACCCAGTACTTC.

The genes are TRBV5-1 and TRBJ2-1; 10 positions match TRBD2. V lost 4 bases and J lost 3; bases outside the gene matches: 4. CDR3 length equals 15 residues. The germline CDR1 and CDR2 sequences are SGHRS and YFSETQ. CDR3 DNA sequence: TGCGCCAGCAGCACAAGCGGGAGGGACTACAATGAGCAGTTCTTC. Translating it yields CASSTSGRDYNEQFF.

This clonotype was found a few times. The chain employs TRBV5-1 and TRBJ2-3; 8 positions match TRBD1. The germline gives CDR1 SGHRS, CDR2 YFSETQ. The CDR3 totals 16 residues. Losses at the gene ends were 2 bases for V and 1 base for J; bases not matched to a gene: 6. The CDR3 reads CASSFTGGRGTDTQYF. CDR3 in DNA: TGCGCCAGCAGCTTCACAGGGGGTCGAGGCACAGATACGCAGTATTTT. The whole variable domain, remainder taken from reference TRBV5-1 and TRBJ2-3, is KAGVTQTPRYLIKTRGQQVTLSCSPISGHRSVSWYQQTPGQGLQFLFEYFSETQRNKGNFPGRFSGRQFSNSRSEMNVSTLELGDSALYLCASSFTGGRGTDTQYFGPGTRLTVL.

V is TRBV7-9 and J is TRBJ1-2; D gene uncertain. Germline V gene sequence: CDR1 SEHNR, CDR2 FQNEAQ (reference sequence). The CDR3 covers 13 residues. Trimming shortened V by 8 bases and J by 7 bases, and 17 bases separated the two germline ends. CDR3 sequence: CASRIAGSFGYTF. The CDR3 nucleotides are TGTGCCAGCCGCATTGCCGGTTCATTTGGCTACACCTTC.

The chain couples TRBV2 to TRBJ2-4, with D perhaps matching TRBD1 (6 bases). The closer fit of TRBJ2-7 to the DNA end suggests the J call may be wrong. The CDR3 runs to 13 residues. CDR1 is SNHLY and CDR2 is FYNNEI in the germline V gene. The CDR3 region is CASQAAGVYEQYF. The CDR3, as DNA: TGTGCCAGCCAAGCCGCAGGGGTTTACGAGCAGTACTTC.